Sequencing of this TCR beta chain was carried out in a study of blood T cell repertoires in COVID-19. Study overall: From the United States, Italy and Spain came samples of acute and convalescent COVID-19. In each case, the material was cDNA or gDNA derived from T cells, B-cell-depleted T cells, or PBMCs.

Per the original methods: It was from reference gene primer amplification that nucleated cell counts were estimated. Using immunoSEQ multiplex PCR, the repertoire was profiled, and TCRdb retains in-frame clones only, with some absent. The V and J calls and clone size were taken over from that table, and D and trimming were inferred from the DNA. The sample shows 120,000 or so clones, around 91% of them seen only once. Germline CDR1 is SQVTM and CDR2 is ANQGSEA. Trimming took 3 bases from V and 5 from J, leaving 12 bases between them. The CDR3 is 13 amino acids. The chain employs TRBV29-1 and TRBJ2-3; D may be TRBD2 (6 bases). The receptor was isolated from a man in his 70s with active or convalescent COVID-19. Sequenced sample: peripheral blood. CDR3: CSVEEGAGDTQYF. DNA for the CDR3: TGCAGCGTTGAGGAGGGAGCGGGAGATACGCAGTATTTT.